The present T cell receptor (beta chain) was sequenced within a study of T cells in Graves' hyperthyroidism and ophthalmopathy. General study findings and limits: Ophthalmopathy, which appeared later, was predicted by the model a median 6.5 months before onset. Peripheral blood also featured most of the thyroid clonotypes expanded above 0.001.

Comments on this clonotype: No antigen is known for it. This clone may be a read error of a much larger clone one base away.

Clinical symptoms, serum thyroxine and TRAb, thyroid ultrasound and orbital computed tomography together formed the diagnostic basis. The source material, RNA transcripts, was used to amplify TCR beta CDR3 regions. During a first-round RT-PCR of the TCR CDR3, the HTBI primer set was used. TCRdb re-analysed the multiplex PCR reads in MiXCR, keeping a single row per CDR3 protein. This sample has about 350,000 distinct CDR3 sequences, with about a sixth found just once. Germline loops: CDR1 SGHAT, CDR2 FQDESV (reference sequence). This CDR3 is 16 amino acids long. The chain couples TRBV11-1 to TRBJ2-6; D is perhaps TRBD1 (6 bases). The sequenced sample consisted of blood. The TCR comes from a middle-aged woman with Graves' ophthalmopathy. DNA of the CDR3: TGTGCCATCAGCTTAGTCTCAGGGGCTGGGGCCAACGTCCTGACTTTC. Its protein is CAISLVSGAGANVLTF.